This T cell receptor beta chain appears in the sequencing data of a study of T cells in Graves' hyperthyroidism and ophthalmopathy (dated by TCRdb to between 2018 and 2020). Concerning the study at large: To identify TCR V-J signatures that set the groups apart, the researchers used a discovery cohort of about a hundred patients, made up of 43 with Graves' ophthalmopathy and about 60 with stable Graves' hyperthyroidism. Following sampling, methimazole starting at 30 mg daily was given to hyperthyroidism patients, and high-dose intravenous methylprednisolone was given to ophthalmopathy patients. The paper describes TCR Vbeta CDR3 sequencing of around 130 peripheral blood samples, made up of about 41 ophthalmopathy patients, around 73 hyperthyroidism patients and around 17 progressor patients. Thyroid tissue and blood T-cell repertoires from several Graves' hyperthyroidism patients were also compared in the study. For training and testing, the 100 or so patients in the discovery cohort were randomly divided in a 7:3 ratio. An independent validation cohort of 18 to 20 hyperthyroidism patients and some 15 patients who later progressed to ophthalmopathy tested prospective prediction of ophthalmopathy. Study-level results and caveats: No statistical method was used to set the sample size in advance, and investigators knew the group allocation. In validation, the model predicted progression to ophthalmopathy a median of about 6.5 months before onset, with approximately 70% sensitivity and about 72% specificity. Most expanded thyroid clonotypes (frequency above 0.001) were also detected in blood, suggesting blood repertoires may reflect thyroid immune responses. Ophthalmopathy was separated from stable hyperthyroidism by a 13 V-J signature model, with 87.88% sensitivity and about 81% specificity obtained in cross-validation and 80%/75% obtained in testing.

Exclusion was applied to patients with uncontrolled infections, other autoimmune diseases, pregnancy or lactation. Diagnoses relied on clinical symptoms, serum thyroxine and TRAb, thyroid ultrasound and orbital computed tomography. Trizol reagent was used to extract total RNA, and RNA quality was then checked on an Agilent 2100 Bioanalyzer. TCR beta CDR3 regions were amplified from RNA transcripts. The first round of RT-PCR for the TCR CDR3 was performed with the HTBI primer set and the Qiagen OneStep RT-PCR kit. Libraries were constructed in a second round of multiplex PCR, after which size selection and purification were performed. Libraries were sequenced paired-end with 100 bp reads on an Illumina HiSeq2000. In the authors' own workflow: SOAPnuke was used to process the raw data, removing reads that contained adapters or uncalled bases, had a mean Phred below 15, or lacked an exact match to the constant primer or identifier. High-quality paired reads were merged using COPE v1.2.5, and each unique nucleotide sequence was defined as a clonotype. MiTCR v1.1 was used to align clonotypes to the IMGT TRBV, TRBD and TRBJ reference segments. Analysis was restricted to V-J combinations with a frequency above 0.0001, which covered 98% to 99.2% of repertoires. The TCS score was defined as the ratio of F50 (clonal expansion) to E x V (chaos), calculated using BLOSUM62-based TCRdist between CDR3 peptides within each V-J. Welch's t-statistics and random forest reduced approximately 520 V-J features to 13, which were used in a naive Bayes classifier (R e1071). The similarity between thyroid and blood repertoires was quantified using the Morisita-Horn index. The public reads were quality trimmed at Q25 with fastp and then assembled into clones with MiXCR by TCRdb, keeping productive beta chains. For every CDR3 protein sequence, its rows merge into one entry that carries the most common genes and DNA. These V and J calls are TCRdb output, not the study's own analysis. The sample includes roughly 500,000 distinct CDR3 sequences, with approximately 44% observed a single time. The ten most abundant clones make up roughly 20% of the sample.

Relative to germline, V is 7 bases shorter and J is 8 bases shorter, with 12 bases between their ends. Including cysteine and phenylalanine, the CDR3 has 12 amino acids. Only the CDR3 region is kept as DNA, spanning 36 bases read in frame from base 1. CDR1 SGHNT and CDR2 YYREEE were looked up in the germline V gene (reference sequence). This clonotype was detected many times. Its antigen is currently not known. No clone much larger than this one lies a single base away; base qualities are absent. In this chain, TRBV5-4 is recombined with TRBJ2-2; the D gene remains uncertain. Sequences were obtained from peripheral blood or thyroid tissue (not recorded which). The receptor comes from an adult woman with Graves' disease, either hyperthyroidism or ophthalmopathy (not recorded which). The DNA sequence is TGTGCCAGCTTCCCTCCGGGTGGGGAGCTGTTTTTT. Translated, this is CASFPPGGELFF. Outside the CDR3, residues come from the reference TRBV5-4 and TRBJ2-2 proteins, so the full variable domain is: ETGVTQSPTHLIKTRGQQVTLRCSSQSGHNTVSWYQQALGQGPQFIFQYYREEENGRGNFPPRFSGLQFPNYSSELNVNALELDDSALYLCASFPPGGELFFGEGSRLTVL.